The TCR beta chain under discussion was sequenced for a study of primary melanoma T cells and metastatic recurrence. TCRdb's table, derived via immunoSEQ multiplex PCR, lists solely in-frame clones and lacks some. Among 2,000 to 2,500 clones listed, roughly 70% were seen once. CDR3 length: 14 amino acids. Germline CDR1 reads LGHNT; CDR2 reads FRNRAP. In the case of this clone: The antigen is undetermined.

Study conclusions and caveats: Progression-free survival prediction reportedly improved most when T-cell fraction, rather than another histopathological variable, joined tumor thickness.

Sequencing input: melanoma tumor tissue. The chain has TRBV12-5 and TRBJ1-2, with a weak D call TRBD1 (5 bases). The receptor's source is a human donor with melanoma. As DNA, the CDR3 is TGTGCCAGCACCCTCCGGGGGGGTAACTATGGCTACACCTTC. Amino acids: CASTLRGGNYGYTF.